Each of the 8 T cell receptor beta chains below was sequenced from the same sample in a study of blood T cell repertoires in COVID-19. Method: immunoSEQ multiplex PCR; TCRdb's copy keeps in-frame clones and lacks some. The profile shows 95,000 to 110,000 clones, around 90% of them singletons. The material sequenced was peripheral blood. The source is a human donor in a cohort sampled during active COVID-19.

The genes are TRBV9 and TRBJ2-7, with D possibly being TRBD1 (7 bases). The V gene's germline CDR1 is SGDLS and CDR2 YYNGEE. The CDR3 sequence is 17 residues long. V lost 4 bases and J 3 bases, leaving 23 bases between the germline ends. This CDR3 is CASSPPNRRGRYYEQYF. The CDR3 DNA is TGTGCCAGCAGCCCCCCAAACCGGAGGGGGCGGTACTACGAGCAGTACTTC.

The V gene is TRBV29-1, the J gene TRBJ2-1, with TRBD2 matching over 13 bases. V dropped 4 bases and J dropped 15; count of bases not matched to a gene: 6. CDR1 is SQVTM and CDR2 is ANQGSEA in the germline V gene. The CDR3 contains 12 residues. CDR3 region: CSVVTSGRAGFF. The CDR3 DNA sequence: TGCAGCGTTGTTACTAGCGGGAGGGCCGGGTTCTTC.

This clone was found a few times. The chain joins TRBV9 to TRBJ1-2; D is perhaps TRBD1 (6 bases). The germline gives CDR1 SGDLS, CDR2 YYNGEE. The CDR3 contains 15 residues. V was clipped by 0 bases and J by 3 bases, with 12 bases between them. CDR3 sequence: CASSVDTRGDYGYTF. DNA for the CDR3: TGTGCCAGCAGCGTAGATACCAGGGGCGACTATGGCTACACCTTC.

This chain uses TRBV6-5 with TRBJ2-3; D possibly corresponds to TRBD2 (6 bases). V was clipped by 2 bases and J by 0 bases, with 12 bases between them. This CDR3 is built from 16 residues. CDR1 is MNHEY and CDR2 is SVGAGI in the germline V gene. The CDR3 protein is CASSYLGRESTDTQYF. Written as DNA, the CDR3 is TGTGCCAGCAGTTACCTGGGGCGGGAAAGCACAGATACGCAGTATTTT.

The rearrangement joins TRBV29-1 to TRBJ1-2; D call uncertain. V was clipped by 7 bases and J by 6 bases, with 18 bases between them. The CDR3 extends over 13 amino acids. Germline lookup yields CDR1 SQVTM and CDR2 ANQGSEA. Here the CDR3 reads CSATPVTINGYTF. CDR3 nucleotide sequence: TGCAGCGCTACGCCCGTGACAATAAATGGCTACACCTTC.

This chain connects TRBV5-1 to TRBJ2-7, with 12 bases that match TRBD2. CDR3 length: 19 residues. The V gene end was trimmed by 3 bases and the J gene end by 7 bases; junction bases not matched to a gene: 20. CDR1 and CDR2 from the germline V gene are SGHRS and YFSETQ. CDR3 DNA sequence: TGCGCCAGCAGCTCCCAGAAGAGTACTAGCGGGGGGCCTTCAAGGGAGCAGTACTTC. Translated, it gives CASSSQKSTSGGPSREQYF.

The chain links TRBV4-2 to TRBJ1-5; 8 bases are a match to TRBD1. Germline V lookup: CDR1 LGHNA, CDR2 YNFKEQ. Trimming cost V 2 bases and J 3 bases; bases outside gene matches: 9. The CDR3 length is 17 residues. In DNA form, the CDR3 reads TGTGCCAGCAGCCAAAAAGATCAGGGGGCTAACAATCAGCCCCAGCATTTT. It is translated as CASSQKDQGANNQPQHF.

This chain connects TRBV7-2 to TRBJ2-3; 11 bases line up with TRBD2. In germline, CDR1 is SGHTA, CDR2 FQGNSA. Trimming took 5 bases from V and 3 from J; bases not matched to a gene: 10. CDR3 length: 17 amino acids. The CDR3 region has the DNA TGTGCCAGCAGCCTAAGGGCTAGCGGGAGGATGACAGATACGCAGTATTTT. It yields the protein CASSLRASGRMTDTQYF. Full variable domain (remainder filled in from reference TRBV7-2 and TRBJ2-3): GAGVSQSPSNKVTEKGKDVELRCDPISGHTALYWYRQSLGQGLEFLIYFQGNSAPDKSGLPSDRFSAERTGGSVSTLTIQRTQQEDSAVYLCASSLRASGRMTDTQYFGPGTRLTVL.